Shown below are 23 T cell receptor beta chains from a single sample sequenced in a study of spatial heterogeneity in lung cancer. Study results and limitations: The number of expanded tumor alpha and beta chains correlated with mutation number.

TCRdb reanalysed the 5' RACE reads using MiXCR and keeps one entry per CDR3 protein. The sample carries 4,500 to 6,000 distinct CDR3 sequences, around 4.8% recorded once. No antigens are known for them. Time point defined: sample taken at primary tumor resection. Here the sequenced sample was lung tumor tissue, taken at surgery. The source of these receptors is a male donor with early-stage non-small cell lung cancer.

This clonotype was counted at least ten times. As an off-target read in a library built for alpha chains, this beta chain has a frequency of little significance. The CDR3 reads CASSTRQGQEELFF. CDR3 sequence (DNA): TGTGCCAGCAGTACCAGACAGGGTCAAGAGGAGCTGTTTTTT. The rearrangement links TRBV6-2 or TRBV6-3 to TRBJ2-2, with 7 positions matching TRBD1. The CDR3 totals 14 residues. The germline V gene has CDR1 MNHEY and CDR2 SVGEGT. V shed 5 bases and J 10 bases; nucleotides not matched to a gene: 10.

This clonotype is labeled as medium-sized (0.01 to 0.1%). This beta chain appears as a stray read in a library generated for alpha chains; its size is not informative. V usage is TRBV27 and J usage is TRBJ1-5; possible D gene TRBD1, 6 bases. This CDR3 has 16 residues. Trimming cost V 1 base and J 7 bases, with 17 bases left between them. Per germline, CDR1 MNHEY and CDR2 SMNVEV (reference sequence). In DNA form, the CDR3 reads TGTGCCAGCAGTTTATACCCGGACAGTGGAAGGCAGCCCCAGCATTTT. This translates into CASSLYPDSGRQPQHF.

In the case of this clonotype: A library made for alpha chains picked up this beta chain off target, so its size means little. V is TRBV12-3 or TRBV12-4 and J is TRBJ2-5; possibly TRBD2 for D (5 bases). Trimming pared 7 bases from V and 5 bases from J, leaving 11 bases between. The CDR3 consists of 12 residues. CDR3 region: CASTGSGETQYF. CDR3 DNA sequence: TGTGCCAGCACCGGCTCGGGGGAGACCCAGTACTTC.

This clonotype appeared many times. This beta chain came through as a stray read in a library set up for alpha chains, and its size says little. This chain uses TRBV12-3 or TRBV12-4 with TRBJ1-5, with a possible D match to TRBD1 (5 bases). The CDR3 has 15 amino acids. V dropped 3 bases and J dropped 2 bases, with 11 bases sitting between them. CDR3 residues: CASSLRQGGNQPQHF. The CDR3 DNA follows: TGTGCCAGCAGTTTGAGGCAGGGTGGCAATCAGCCCCAGCATTTT.

This clonotype is deemed medium-sized. This beta chain is an off-target read within a library intended for alpha chains, so its frequency means little. The rearrangement uses TRBV5-1 and TRBJ2-7; tentative D call: TRBD2 (6 bases). The V end was cut by 1 base, the J end by 3 bases, with 8 bases between. The CDR3 loop spans 13 amino acids. Germline V gene sequence: CDR1 SGHRS, CDR2 YFSETQ. This chain's CDR3 is CASSLSGVYEQYF. CDR3 nucleotides: TGCGCCAGCAGCTTGTCGGGAGTCTACGAGCAGTACTTC.

In its sample, this clonotype is medium-sized. This beta chain is off target for a library built for alpha chains, so its abundance means little. This chain uses TRBV6-2 or TRBV6-3 with TRBJ2-5; no clear D. The CDR3 spans 13 residues. The germline V and J ends were trimmed by 6 bases and 5 bases, with 13 bases remaining between them. The V gene's germline CDR1 is MNHEY and CDR2 SVGEGT. CDR3 bases: TGTGCCAGCAGGTGGACGGAGAGGGAGACCCAGTACTTC. The encoded protein is CASRWTERETQYF.

This clonotype is medium-sized. This beta chain appears as a stray read in a library generated for alpha chains; its size is not informative. The DNA of the CDR3 is TGCGCCAGCAGCCTCAAGCTAGCGGGAGAGACGGAGCAGTTCTTC. It codes for CASSLKLAGETEQFF. The chain recombines TRBV5-1 with TRBJ2-1; 10 nucleotides match TRBD2. CDR1 and CDR2 (germline): SGHRS, YFSETQ. V was pared by 4 bases and J by 10 bases, with 11 bases of the junction left unmatched. The CDR3 totals 15 residues. Filled out from reference TRBV5-1 and TRBJ2-1, the complete variable domain reads KAGVTQTPRYLIKTRGQQVTLSCSPISGHRSVSWYQQTPGQGLQFLFEYFSETQRNKGNFPGRFSGRQFSNSRSEMNVSTLELGDSALYLCASSLKLAGETEQFFGPGTRLTVL.

Sample share makes this clonotype medium-sized (0.01 to 0.1%). This beta chain slipped into a library made for alpha chains as a stray read, so its size is not meaningful. The rearrangement joins TRBV28 to TRBJ2-7; D remains unclear. CDR1 is MDHEN, CDR2 SYDVKM, per germline. Deletions cut 3 bases from V and 0 bases from J, with 12 bases between. This CDR3 contains 15 residues. The CDR3 DNA reads as TGTGCCAGCAGTTTGGTAGTAGGATCCTCCTACGAGCAGTACTTC. Its translation is CASSLVVGSSYEQYF.

In the case of this clonotype: In a library made to pick up alpha chains, this beta chain is a stray read with a size that means little. This sequence joins TRBV12-3 or TRBV12-4 and TRBJ2-7; 15 nucleotides agree with TRBD2. The CDR3 runs 18 residues. The ends lost 6 bases at V and 0 bases at J; junction bases unmatched: 9. CDR3 nucleotides: TGTGCCAGCAGCCGAGGACTAGCGGGGGGGCCAAGCTCCTACGAGCAGTACTTC. It yields the protein CASSRGLAGGPSSYEQYF.

Many counts were recorded for this clonotype. This beta chain appears as a stray read in a library generated for alpha chains; its size is not informative. The rearrangement joins TRBV11-2 to TRBJ2-3; the D call may be TRBD1 or TRBD2 (5 bases each). Trimming stripped 3 bases from V and 2 bases from J, with 12 bases between. Germline CDR1 reads SGHAT; CDR2 reads FQNNGV. There are 15 residues in the CDR3. The CDR3 nucleotides read TGTGCCAGCAGCTTGATCGGGGCAAACACAGATACGCAGTATTTT. It yields the protein CASSLIGANTDTQYF.

This clonotype was counted at least ten times. This beta chain was picked up by a library intended for alpha chains and is off target, so its count carries little meaning. The J gene is TRBJ2-7, the V gene TRBV7-2; 10 nucleotides agree with TRBD2. This CDR3 region has 14 residues. V was pared by 4 bases and J by 0 bases, with 0 bases of the junction left unmatched. Germline loops: CDR1 SGHTA, CDR2 FQGNSA. The CDR3 coding sequence is TGTGCCAGCAGCTCTAGCGGGAGCTCCTACGAGCAGTACTTC. The encoded protein is CASSSSGSSYEQYF. The whole variable domain, filled in from reference TRBV7-2 and TRBJ2-7, reads GAGVSQSPSNKVTEKGKDVELRCDPISGHTALYWYRQSLGQGLEFLIYFQGNSAPDKSGLPSDRFSAERTGGSVSTLTIQRTQQEDSAVYLCASSSSGSSYEQYFGPGTRLTVT.

A note on this clonotype: The library was designed around alpha chains, so this beta chain is a stray read whose abundance carries little weight. V usage is TRBV27 and J usage is TRBJ2-1; D possibly uses TRBD1 or TRBD2 (5 bases each). Germline V lookup: CDR1 MNHEY, CDR2 SMNVEV (reference sequence). The CDR3 contains 15 residues. Trimming took off 0 bases at V and 4 bases at J, with 10 bases between the two ends. The DNA of the CDR3 is TGTGCCAGCAGTTTATCCGGGGCTGGGTACAATGAGCAGTTCTTC. Protein sequence: CASSLSGAGYNEQFF.

This clonotype was recorded at least ten times. Within a library made for alpha chains, this beta chain is off target, and its count is uninformative. V is TRBV5-1 and J is TRBJ1-1; tentatively, D is TRBD1 (5 bases). Deletions cut 4 bases from V and 0 bases from J, with 13 bases between. Germline V gene data show CDR1 as SGHRS and CDR2 as YFSETQ. CDR3 length: 15 amino acids. CDR3 DNA sequence: TGCGCCAGCAGCCCGGACATTAATCTGAACACTGAAGCTTTCTTT. Translating gives CASSPDINLNTEAFF.

This clonotype has a count of ten or more. This beta chain came through as a stray read in a library set up for alpha chains, and its size says little. This chain connects TRBV5-5 to TRBJ2-7, with D unclear. There are 13 residues in the CDR3. Per the germline V gene, CDR1 is SGHKS and CDR2 is YYEKEE (reference sequence). The germline V and J ends were trimmed by 0 bases and 7 bases, with 11 bases remaining between them. In nucleotides, the CDR3 is TGTGCCAGCAGCTTGGGAACAGCCCCTGAGCAGTACTTC. This encodes CASSLGTAPEQYF.

This clonotype occurred many times. For a library built for alpha chains, this beta chain is a stray read; little rests on its size. The rearrangement joins TRBV3-1 to TRBJ1-1; 10 nucleotides agree with TRBD1. Germline CDR1 is LGHDT and CDR2 is YNNKEL (reference sequence). The CDR3 spans 16 residues. V lost 0 bases, J lost 4 bases, and 5 bases stayed unmatched. The CDR3: CASSQDPGQGLTEAFF. The CDR3 nucleotides are TGTGCCAGCAGCCAAGATCCGGGACAGGGGCTCACTGAAGCTTTCTTT.

This clonotype is labeled medium-sized. This beta chain represents an off-target read in a library built for alpha chains; its size is of limited meaning. The V gene is TRBV24-1, the J gene TRBJ2-2; weak D call: TRBD2 (6 bases). V lost 3 bases to trimming and J lost 0 bases, with 13 bases between them. Germline V gene sequence: CDR1 KGHDR, CDR2 SFDVKD. The CDR3 is 17 amino acids. The CDR3 DNA is TGTGCCACCAGTGATCCTGTGGGAGGAGCGAACACCGGGGAGCTGTTTTTT. It encodes CATSDPVGGANTGELFF.

By sample fraction, this clonotype is medium-sized. Since the library was made to target alpha chains, this beta chain is a stray read and its abundance is not meaningful. This CDR3 is CASSLSRGSYNEQFF. DNA of the CDR3: TGTGCCAGCAGCTTGTCCAGGGGCTCCTACAATGAGCAGTTCTTC. J is TRBJ2-1 and V is TRBV11-1; tentative D call: TRBD1 (6 bases). This CDR3 spans 15 amino acids. Germline loops: CDR1 SGHAT, CDR2 FQDESV (reference sequence). Between the trimmed V and J ends, which lost 3 bases and 0 bases, there was a span of 9 bases. Combining the CDR3 with reference TRBV11-1 and TRBJ2-1 gives the whole variable domain EAEVAQSPRYKITEKSQAVAFWCDPISGHATLYWYRQILGQGPELLVQFQDESVVDDSQLPKDRFSAERLKGVDSTLKIQPAELGDSAMYLCASSLSRGSYNEQFFGPGTRLTVL.

This clonotype was detected many times. The library was designed around alpha chains, so this beta chain is a stray read whose abundance carries little weight. The chain has TRBV19 and TRBJ1-5; D uncertain. This CDR3 region has 13 residues. Germline loops: CDR1 LNHDA, CDR2 SQIVND (reference sequence). Trimming stripped 8 bases from V and 3 bases from J, with 11 bases between. Here the CDR3 reads CASLSRFNQPQHF. The CDR3 DNA follows: TGTGCCAGTTTGTCGAGATTCAATCAGCCCCAGCATTTT. Full variable domain (remainder filled in from reference TRBV19 and TRBJ1-5): DGGITQSPKYLFRKEGQNVTLSCEQNLNHDAMYWYRQDPGQGLRLIYYSQIVNDFQKGDIAEGYSVSREKKESFPLTVTSAQKNPTAFYLCASLSRFNQPQHFGDGTRLSIL.

This clonotype has a count of ten or more. Since it is a stray read in a library aimed at alpha chains, this beta chain has a size that is not meaningful. The gene calls are TRBV7-9 and TRBJ2-1, with 9 positions matching TRBD1. The CDR3 consists of 13 residues. Germline-derived CDR1 and CDR2 are SEHNR and FQNEAQ (reference sequence). V was clipped by 5 bases and J by 9 bases; unmatched bases: 5. CDR3 loop: CASSPSTGGEQFF. The CDR3 nucleotides read TGTGCCAGCAGCCCATCGACAGGGGGTGAGCAGTTCTTC. Full variable domain (missing parts from reference TRBV7-9 and TRBJ2-1): DTGVSQNPRHKITKRGQNVTFRCDPISEHNRLYWYRQTLGQGPEFLTYFQNEAQLEKSRLLSDRFSAERPKGSFSTLEIQRTEQGDSAMYLCASSPSTGGEQFFGPGTRLTVL.

This clonotype was observed at least ten times. Because the library targeted alpha chains, this beta chain is an off-target read whose size means little. The genes are TRBV7-9 and TRBJ1-1, with D uncertain. Germline loops: CDR1 SEHNR, CDR2 FQNEAQ (reference sequence). This CDR3 is built from 16 residues. Trimming took off 2 bases at V and 7 bases at J, with 20 bases between the two ends. The CDR3 nucleotides are TGTGCCAGCAGCTTAAGGGCTGGGCGGACGCATATTGAAGCTTTCTTT. Amino acid sequence: CASSLRAGRTHIEAFF.

By frequency in the sample, this clonotype is medium-sized. With the library built for alpha chains, this beta chain is off target and its frequency is not meaningful. The V call is TRBV27, the J call TRBJ2-7; D is ambiguous. This CDR3 spans 13 amino acids. V was clipped by 7 bases and J by 3 bases, with 13 bases between them. Germline CDR1 reads MNHEY; CDR2 reads SMNVEV (reference sequence). CDR3 residues: CASTIGPYYEQYF. DNA for the CDR3: TGTGCCAGCACCATCGGACCGTACTACGAGCAGTACTTC.

The table lists this clonotype with many counts. A junction end diverges from the germline sequence, so it may reflect a read error. In a library made to pick up alpha chains, this beta chain is a stray read with a size that means little. The gene calls are TRBV20-1 and TRBJ1-2, with 10 bases that match TRBD1. Germline CDR1 DFQATT, CDR2 SNEGSKA (reference sequence). This CDR3 region has 13 residues. In nucleotides, the CDR3 is TGCAGTGTTAGAGGGACAGGGGTGGATGGCTACACCTTC. It specifies CSVRGTGVDGYTF.

This clonotype came up many times. A library prepared for alpha chains yielded this beta chain as an off-target read; its size is of little meaning. The gene calls are TRBV20-1 and TRBJ1-6; D gene uncertain. The V end lost 1 base, the J end lost 6 bases, and 7 bases lay between the germline ends. Germline lookup yields CDR1 DFQATT and CDR2 SNEGSKA (reference sequence). The CDR3 runs 13 residues. The CDR3 DNA follows: TGCAGTGCTAGAGTGGGAAGTAATTCACCCCTCCACTTT. It yields the protein CSARVGSNSPLHF.